One and the same sample provided the 9 T cell receptor beta chains below, sequenced in a study of blood T cell repertoires in COVID-19. Sequenced by immunoSEQ multiplex PCR; TCRdb stores in-frame clones only, minus some. This repertoire shows a few hundred thousand clones, roughly 89% found once; its top ten account for 2% to 2.5%. Sequencing was performed on peripheral blood. The receptor source for this set is an older woman with COVID-19, enrolled during active disease.

This sequence joins TRBV18 and TRBJ1-6; TRBD1 is a possible D gene (5 bases). V shed 5 bases and J shed 7 bases, with 9 bases lying between them. CDR1 is KGHSH and CDR2 is LQKENI in the germline V gene. The CDR3 loop spans 13 amino acids. The CDR3, as DNA: TGTGCCAGCTCAGAACAGGAAAATTCACCCCTCCACTTT. This codes for CASSEQENSPLHF. Together with reference TRBV18 and TRBJ1-6, the CDR3 gives the full variable domain: NAGVMQNPRHLVRRRGQEARLRCSPMKGHSHVYWYRQLPEEGLKFMVYLQKENIIDESGMPKERFSAEFPKEGPSILRIQQVVRGDSAAYFCASSEQENSPLHFGNGTRLTVT.

The genes are TRBV7-9 and TRBJ2-3, with 8 bases aligning to TRBD1. This CDR3 region has 13 residues. Trimming at V came to 11 bases and at J to 3 bases, leaving 7 bases not matched to a gene. Germline CDR1 and CDR2: SEHNR and FQNEAQ (reference sequence). For the CDR3, the DNA is TGTGCCCATCGGACAGGGCTGACAGATACGCAGTATTTT. It translates to CAHRTGLTDTQYF. The whole variable domain, filled in from reference TRBV7-9 and TRBJ2-3, reads DTGVSQNPRHKITKRGQNVTFRCDPISEHNRLYWYRQTLGQGPEFLTYFQNEAQLEKSRLLSDRFSAERPKGSFSTLEIQRTEQGDSAMYLCAHRTGLTDTQYFGPGTRLTVL.

The rearrangement links TRBV30 to TRBJ2-5, with TRBD2 as a possible D gene (5 bases). The germline CDR1 and CDR2 sequences are GTSNPN and SVGIG (reference sequence). The CDR3 covers 15 residues. V dropped 2 bases and J dropped 5 bases, with 18 bases sitting between them. CDR3 nucleotide sequence: TGTGCCTGGAGTATACTAGGAGGAGCGAGGGAGACCCAGTACTTC. This encodes CAWSILGGARETQYF.

This rearrangement joins TRBV2 to TRBJ2-5, with 9 bases identical to TRBD2. V dropped 2 bases and J dropped 1; count of bases not matched to a gene: 5. The germline CDR1 and CDR2 sequences are SNHLY and FYNNEI. The CDR3 length is 16 residues. The CDR3 loop reads CASSEWLAGAQETQYF. Written as DNA, the CDR3 is TGTGCCAGCAGTGAATGGTTAGCGGGAGCCCAAGAGACCCAGTACTTC.

This chain joins TRBV7-3 and TRBJ2-2; a weak D match, TRBD1 (6 bases). Germline V gene lookup returns CDR1 SGHTA and CDR2 FQGTGA. The V and J ends lost 1 base and 4 bases respectively, with 13 bases between them. The CDR3 runs to 16 residues. The CDR3: CASSLNNRATTGELFF. The CDR3, as DNA: TGTGCCAGCAGCTTAAACAACAGGGCAACCACCGGGGAGCTGTTTTTT.

The chain employs TRBV6-1 and TRBJ1-5; tentative D call: TRBD1 (5 bases). The CDR3 is made up of 16 amino acids. The V and J ends lost 2 bases and 6 bases respectively, with 17 bases between them. Germline CDR1 is MNHNS and CDR2 is SASEGT. The CDR3 loop reads CASSERGPNPIQPQHF. CDR3 nucleotides: TGTGCCAGCAGTGAAAGGGGCCCGAATCCTATTCAGCCCCAGCATTTT.

V usage is TRBV4-2 and J usage is TRBJ1-1; tentative D call: TRBD1 (5 bases). Trimming pared 4 bases from V and 3 bases from J, leaving 12 bases between. This CDR3 has 14 amino acids. Germline CDR1 LGHNA, CDR2 YNFKEQ. Here the CDR3 reads CASSLGQSDTEAFF. The CDR3 nucleotides are TGTGCCAGCAGCCTGGGGCAGTCGGACACTGAAGCTTTCTTT.

In regard to this clone: Additional DNA sequences in this sample encode the identical CDR3. The V call is TRBV7-9, the J call TRBJ1-5, with TRBD1 matching over 7 bases. The CDR3 spans 16 residues. Per germline, CDR1 SEHNR and CDR2 FQNEAQ (reference sequence). The junction had 2 bases not matched to a gene; V was cut back by 0 bases and J by 0 bases. CDR3 residues: CASSLASGGSNQPQHF. CDR3 in DNA: TGTGCCAGCAGCTTAGCGTCAGGGGGTAGCAATCAGCCCCAGCATTTT.

J is TRBJ1-5 and V is TRBV28, with a weak D call TRBD1 (5 bases). CDR1 MDHEN and CDR2 SYDVKM come from the germline V gene. This CDR3 comprises 16 residues. The V end lost 6 bases, the J end lost 1 base, and 16 bases lay between the germline ends. DNA for the CDR3: TGTGCCAGCAGATCCCGGGACTTTTCAAGCAATCAGCCCCAGCATTTT. It yields the protein CASRSRDFSSNQPQHF.